This passage covers 4 T cell receptor beta chains from one sample sequenced in a study of OX40 agonist ivuxolimab in advanced cancers. Only in-frame clones appear in the TCRdb table, and some are missing; sequencing was by immunoSEQ multiplex PCR. The table shows 99,000 or so clones, with 90% to 95% occurring only once. The sequenced sample was CD4+ or CD8+ T cells sorted from blood, obtained in a trial of the OX40 agonist ivuxolimab. These receptors all come from an adult with an advanced solid tumor such as melanoma, head and neck, liver or kidney cancer.

The chain employs TRBV7-2 and TRBJ1-5, with D uncertain. Trimming pared 2 bases from V and 7 bases from J, leaving 9 bases between. Germline values: CDR1 SGHTA, CDR2 FQGNSA. The length of the CDR3 is 13 residues. The CDR3 nucleotides read TGTGCCAGCAGCTTAACCTCGGGGCAGCCCCAGCATTTT. Residues: CASSLTSGQPQHF.

This clone occurred a few times. The J gene is TRBJ1-1, the V gene TRBV2; D is undetermined. The CDR3 extends over 13 amino acids. Trimming stripped 2 bases from V and 0 bases from J, with 4 bases between. Germline CDR1 is SNHLY and CDR2 is FYNNEI. This CDR3 is CASSEHLNTEAFF. Here the CDR3 DNA reads TGTGCCAGCAGTGAACATCTGAACACTGAAGCTTTCTTT. The variable domain in full, completed from reference TRBV2 and TRBJ1-1, reads EPEVTQTPSHQVTQMGQEVILRCVPISNHLYFYWYRQILGQKVEFLVSFYNNEISEKSEIFDDQFSVERPDGSNFTLKIRSTKLEDSAMYFCASSEHLNTEAFFGQGTRLTVV.

V usage is TRBV6-1 and J usage is TRBJ1-5; TRBD1 might be the D (5 bases). CDR3 length: 15 amino acids. Trimming removed 0 bases at V and 6 bases at J, with 12 bases between. Germline V gene sequence: CDR1 MNHNS, CDR2 SASEGT. The chain's CDR3 is CASSEAWGNGQPQHF. CDR3 in DNA: TGTGCCAGCAGTGAAGCGTGGGGGAACGGTCAGCCCCAGCATTTT.

The chain joins TRBV7-6 to TRBJ2-7; D remains ambiguous. V lost 2 bases to trimming and J lost 0 bases, with 11 bases between them. Per germline, CDR1 SGHVS and CDR2 FNYEAQ. The CDR3 runs to 15 residues. The CDR3: CASSLFIGHSYEQYF. CDR3 DNA sequence: TGTGCCAGCAGCTTATTTATAGGCCACTCCTACGAGCAGTACTTC.